Reported below is one T cell receptor beta chain. The sample is drawn from a study of control samples from healthy donors and cancer patients. TCRdb keeps only in-frame clones here, not all; method: immunoSEQ multiplex PCR. The sample contains 160,000 or so clones, roughly 94% of which appear only once. Sequencing was carried out using blood. The TCR comes from a woman in her thirties or forties in good health.

CDR3 amino acids: CASSSEQGPVGEAFF. The DNA of the CDR3 is TGCGCCAGCAGCTCGGAACAGGGGCCCGTTGGAGAAGCTTTCTTT. The chain links TRBV5-1 to TRBJ1-1; TRBD1 aligns across 7 bases. Germline-derived CDR1 and CDR2 are SGHRS and YFSETQ. The CDR3 consists of 15 residues. The junction had 13 bases not matched to a gene; V was cut back by 3 bases and J by 8 bases.